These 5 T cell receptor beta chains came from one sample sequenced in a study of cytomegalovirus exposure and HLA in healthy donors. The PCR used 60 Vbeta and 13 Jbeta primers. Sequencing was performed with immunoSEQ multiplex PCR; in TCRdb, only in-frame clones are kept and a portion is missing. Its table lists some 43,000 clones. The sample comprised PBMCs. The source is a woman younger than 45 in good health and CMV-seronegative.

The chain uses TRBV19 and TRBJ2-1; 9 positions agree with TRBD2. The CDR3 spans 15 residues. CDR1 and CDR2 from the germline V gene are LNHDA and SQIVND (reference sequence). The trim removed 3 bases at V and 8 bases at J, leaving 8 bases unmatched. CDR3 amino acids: CASSIKSGRFDEQFF. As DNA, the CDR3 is TGTGCCAGTAGTATTAAAAGCGGGAGGTTTGATGAGCAGTTCTTC.

CDR3: CASSYEAGNTEAFF. For the CDR3, the DNA is TGTGCCAGCAGTTATGAGGCGGGGAACACTGAAGCTTTCTTT. V and J are TRBV6-5 and TRBJ1-1; no definite D call. The germline CDR1 and CDR2 sequences are MNHEY and SVGAGI. Deletions cut 3 bases from V and 1 base from J, with 9 bases between. The CDR3 length is 14 residues.

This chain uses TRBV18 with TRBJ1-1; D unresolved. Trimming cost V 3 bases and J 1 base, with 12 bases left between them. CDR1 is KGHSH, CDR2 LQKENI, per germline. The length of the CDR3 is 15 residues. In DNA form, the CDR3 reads TGTGCCAGCTCACCTCAGAGGTCAGAGAACACTGAAGCTTTCTTT. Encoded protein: CASSPQRSENTEAFF. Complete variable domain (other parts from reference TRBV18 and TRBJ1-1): NAGVMQNPRHLVRRRGQEARLRCSPMKGHSHVYWYRQLPEEGLKFMVYLQKENIIDESGMPKERFSAEFPKEGPSILRIQQVVRGDSAAYFCASSPQRSENTEAFFGQGTRLTVV.

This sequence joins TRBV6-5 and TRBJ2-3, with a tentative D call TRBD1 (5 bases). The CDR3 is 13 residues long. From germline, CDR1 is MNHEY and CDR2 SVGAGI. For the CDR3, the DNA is TGTGCGACCTCAAGGGGCGAAACAGATACGCAGTATTTT. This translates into CATSRGETDTQYF.

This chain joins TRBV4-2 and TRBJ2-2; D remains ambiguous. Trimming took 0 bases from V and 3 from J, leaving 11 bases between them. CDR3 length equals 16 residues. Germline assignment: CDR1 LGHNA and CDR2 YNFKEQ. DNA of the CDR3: TGTGCCAGCAGCCAAGATTTAGAGCCCTACACCGGGGAGCTGTTTTTT. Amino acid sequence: CASSQDLEPYTGELFF.